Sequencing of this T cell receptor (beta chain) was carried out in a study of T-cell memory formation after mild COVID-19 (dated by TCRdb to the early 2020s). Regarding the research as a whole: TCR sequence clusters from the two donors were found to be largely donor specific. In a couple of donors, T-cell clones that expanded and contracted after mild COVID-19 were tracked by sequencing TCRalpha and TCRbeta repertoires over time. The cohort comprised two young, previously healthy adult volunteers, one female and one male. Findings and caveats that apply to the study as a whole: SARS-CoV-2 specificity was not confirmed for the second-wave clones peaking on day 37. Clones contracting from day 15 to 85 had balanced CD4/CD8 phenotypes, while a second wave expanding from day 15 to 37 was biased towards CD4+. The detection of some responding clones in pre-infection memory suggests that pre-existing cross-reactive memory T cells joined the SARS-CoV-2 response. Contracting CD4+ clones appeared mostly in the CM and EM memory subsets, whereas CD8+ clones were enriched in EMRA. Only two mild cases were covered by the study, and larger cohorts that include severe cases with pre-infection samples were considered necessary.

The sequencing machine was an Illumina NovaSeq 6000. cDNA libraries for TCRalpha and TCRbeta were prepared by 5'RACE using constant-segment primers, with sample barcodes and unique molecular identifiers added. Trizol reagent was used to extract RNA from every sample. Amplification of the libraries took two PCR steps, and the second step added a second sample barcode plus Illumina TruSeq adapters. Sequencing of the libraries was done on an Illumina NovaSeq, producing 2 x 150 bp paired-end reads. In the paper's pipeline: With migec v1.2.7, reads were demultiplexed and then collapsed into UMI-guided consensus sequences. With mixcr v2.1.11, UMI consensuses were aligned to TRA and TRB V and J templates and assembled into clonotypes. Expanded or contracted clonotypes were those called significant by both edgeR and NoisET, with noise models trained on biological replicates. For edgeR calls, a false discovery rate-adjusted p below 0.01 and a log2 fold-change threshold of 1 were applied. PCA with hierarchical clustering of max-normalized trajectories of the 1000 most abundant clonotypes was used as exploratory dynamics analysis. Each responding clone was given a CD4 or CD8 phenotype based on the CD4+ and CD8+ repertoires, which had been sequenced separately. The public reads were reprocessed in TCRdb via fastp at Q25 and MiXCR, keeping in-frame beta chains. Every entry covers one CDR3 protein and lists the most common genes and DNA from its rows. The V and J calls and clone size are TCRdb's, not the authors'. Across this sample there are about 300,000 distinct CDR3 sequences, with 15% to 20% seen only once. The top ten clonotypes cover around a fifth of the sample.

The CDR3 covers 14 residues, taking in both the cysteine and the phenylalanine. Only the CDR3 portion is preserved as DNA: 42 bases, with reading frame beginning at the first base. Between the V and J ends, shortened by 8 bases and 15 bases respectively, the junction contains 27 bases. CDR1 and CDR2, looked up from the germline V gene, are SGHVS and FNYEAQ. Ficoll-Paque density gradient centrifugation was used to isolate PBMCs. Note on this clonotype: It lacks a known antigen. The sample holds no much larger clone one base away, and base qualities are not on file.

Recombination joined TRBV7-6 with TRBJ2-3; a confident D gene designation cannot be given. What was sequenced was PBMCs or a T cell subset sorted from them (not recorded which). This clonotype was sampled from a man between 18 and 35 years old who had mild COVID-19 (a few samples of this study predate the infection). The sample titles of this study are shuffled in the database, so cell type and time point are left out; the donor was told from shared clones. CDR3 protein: CASVSINGDRKPYF. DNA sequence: TGTGCCAGCGTATCCATAAATGGAGACCGAAAACCCTATTTT.